This TCR beta chain was recovered during a study of type 1 regulatory T cells. Study context: T-allo10 is a Tr1-enriched, alloantigen-specific CD4 T cell product made in vitro.

The CDR3 is made up of 10 amino acids. V was clipped by 8 bases and J by 4 bases, with 5 bases between them. Looked up from germline, CDR1 is MNHEY and CDR2 is SVGEGT. Via MiXCR, TCRdb re-called the reads, giving one row per CDR3 protein. The top ten hold 2% to 2.5% of the sample, which has 80,000 to 100,000 distinct CDR3 sequences, roughly 31% seen once. The sequence was collected from a human donor in good health. The chain carries TRBV6-2 or TRBV6-3 and TRBJ2-5; D uncertain. The sequencing sample was made of CD4+ T cells, either the whole sample or a sorted fraction (not recorded which). CDR3 coding DNA: TGTGCCAGCGCGCGAGAGACCCAGTACTTC. Amino acids: CASARETQYF.